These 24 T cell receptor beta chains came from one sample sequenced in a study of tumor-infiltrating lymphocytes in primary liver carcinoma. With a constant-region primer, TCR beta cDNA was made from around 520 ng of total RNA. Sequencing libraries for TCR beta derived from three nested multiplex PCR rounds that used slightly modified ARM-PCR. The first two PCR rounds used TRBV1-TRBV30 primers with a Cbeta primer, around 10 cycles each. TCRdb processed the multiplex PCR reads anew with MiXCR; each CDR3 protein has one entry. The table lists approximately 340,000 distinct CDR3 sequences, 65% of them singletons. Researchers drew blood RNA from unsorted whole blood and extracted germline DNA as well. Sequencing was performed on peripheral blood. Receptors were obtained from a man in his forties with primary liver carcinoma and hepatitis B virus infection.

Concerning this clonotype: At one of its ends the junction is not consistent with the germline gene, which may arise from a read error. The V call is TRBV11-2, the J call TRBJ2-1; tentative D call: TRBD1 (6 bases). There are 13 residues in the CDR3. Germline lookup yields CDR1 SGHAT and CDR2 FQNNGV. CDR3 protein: CASRLQGIDEYSF. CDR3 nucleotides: TGTGCCAGCAGATTACAGGGTATTGATGAGTACTCCTTC.

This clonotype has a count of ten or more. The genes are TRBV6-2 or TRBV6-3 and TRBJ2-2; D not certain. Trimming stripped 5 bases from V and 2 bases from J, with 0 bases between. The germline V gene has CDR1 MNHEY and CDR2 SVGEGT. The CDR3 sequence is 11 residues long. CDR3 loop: CASSNTGELFF. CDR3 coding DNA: TGTGCCAGCAGTAACACCGGGGAGCTGTTTTTT.

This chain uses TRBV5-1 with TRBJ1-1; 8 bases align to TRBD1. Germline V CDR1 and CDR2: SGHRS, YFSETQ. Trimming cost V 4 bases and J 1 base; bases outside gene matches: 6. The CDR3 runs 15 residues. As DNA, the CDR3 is TGCGCCAGCAGCCTACAGGGGGTGGCGAACACTGAAGCTTTCTTT. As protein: CASSLQGVANTEAFF.

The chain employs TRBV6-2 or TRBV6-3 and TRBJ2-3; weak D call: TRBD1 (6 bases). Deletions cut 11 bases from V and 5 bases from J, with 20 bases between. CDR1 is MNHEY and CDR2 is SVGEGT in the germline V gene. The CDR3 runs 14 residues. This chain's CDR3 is CAGRQGRGRDTQYF. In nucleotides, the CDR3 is TGTGCCGGAAGGCAGGGGAGAGGTAGAGATACGCAGTATTTT.

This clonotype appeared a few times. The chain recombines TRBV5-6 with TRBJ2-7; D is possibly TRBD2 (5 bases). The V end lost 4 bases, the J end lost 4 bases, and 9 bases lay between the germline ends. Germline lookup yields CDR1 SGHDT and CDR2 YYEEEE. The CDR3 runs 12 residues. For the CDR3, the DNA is TGTGCCAGCAGCCGGGGAGTATACGAGCAGTACTTC. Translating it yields CASSRGVYEQYF.

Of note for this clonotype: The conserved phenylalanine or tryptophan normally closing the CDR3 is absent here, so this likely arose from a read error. The CDR3 region is CASSLALLYQQYS. CDR3 bases: TGTGCCAGCAGTTTGGCCCTCCTCTACCAGCAGTACTCC. The chain joins TRBV11-2 to TRBJ2-7; no clear D gene. The germline V gene encodes CDR1 SGHAT and CDR2 FQNNGV. The CDR3 extends over 13 amino acids.

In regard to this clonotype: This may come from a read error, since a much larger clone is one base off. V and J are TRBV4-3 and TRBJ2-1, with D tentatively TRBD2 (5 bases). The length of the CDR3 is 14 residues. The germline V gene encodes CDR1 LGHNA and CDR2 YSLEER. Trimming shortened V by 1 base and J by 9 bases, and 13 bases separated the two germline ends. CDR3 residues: CASSQGESGGEQFF. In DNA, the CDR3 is TGCGCCAGCAGCCAAGGTGAGTCCGGAGGTGAGCAGTTCTTC.

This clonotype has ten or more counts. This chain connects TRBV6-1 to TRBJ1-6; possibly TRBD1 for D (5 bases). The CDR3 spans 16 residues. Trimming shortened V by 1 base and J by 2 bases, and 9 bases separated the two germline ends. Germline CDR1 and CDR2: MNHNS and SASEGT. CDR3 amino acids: CASSEVWGTYNSPLHF. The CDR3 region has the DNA TGTGCCAGCAGTGAAGTCTGGGGGACCTATAATTCACCCCTCCACTTT.

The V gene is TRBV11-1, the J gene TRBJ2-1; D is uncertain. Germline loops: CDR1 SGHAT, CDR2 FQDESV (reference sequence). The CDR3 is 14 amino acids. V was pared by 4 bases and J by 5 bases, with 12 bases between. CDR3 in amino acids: CASSSQIRDNEQFF. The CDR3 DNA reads TGTGCCAGCAGCTCGCAGATTAGGGACAATGAGCAGTTCTTC.

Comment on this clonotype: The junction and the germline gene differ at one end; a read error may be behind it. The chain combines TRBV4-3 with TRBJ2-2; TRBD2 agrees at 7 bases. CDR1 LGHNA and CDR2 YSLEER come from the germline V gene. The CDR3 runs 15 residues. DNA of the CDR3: TGCGCCAGCAGCCAGACACGGATAAACAGCGGGAAGCTGTTTTTT. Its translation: CASSQTRINSGKLFF.

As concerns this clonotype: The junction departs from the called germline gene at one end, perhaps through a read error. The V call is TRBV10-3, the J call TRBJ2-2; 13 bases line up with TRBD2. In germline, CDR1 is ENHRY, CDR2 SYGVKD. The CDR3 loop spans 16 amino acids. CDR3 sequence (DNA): TGTGCCACCAGCCTAGGACTAGCGGGAGTCACCGGGGAGCTCTTTTTT. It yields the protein CATSLGLAGVTGELFF.

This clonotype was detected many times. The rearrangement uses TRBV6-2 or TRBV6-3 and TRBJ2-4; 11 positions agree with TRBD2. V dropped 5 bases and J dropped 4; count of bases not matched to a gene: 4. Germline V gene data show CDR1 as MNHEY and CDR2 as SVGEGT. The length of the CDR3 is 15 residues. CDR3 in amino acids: CASSSSGRAKNIQYF. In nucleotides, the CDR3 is TGTGCCAGCAGTAGTAGCGGGAGGGCTAAAAACATTCAGTACTTC.

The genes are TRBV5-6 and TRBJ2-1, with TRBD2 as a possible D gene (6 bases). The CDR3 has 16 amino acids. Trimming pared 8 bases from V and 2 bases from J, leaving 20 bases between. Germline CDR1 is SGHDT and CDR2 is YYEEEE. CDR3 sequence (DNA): TGTGCCAGAAGCCAAATAAGACTAGGAGCCTACAATGAGCAGTTCTTC. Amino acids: CARSQIRLGAYNEQFF.

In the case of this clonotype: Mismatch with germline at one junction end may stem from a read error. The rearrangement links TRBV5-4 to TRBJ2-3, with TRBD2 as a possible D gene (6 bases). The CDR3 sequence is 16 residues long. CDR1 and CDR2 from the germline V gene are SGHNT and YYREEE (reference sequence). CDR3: CTSSWGRDFDTDTQYF. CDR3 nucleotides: TGCACCAGCAGCTGGGGTCGGGACTTCGACACAGATACGCAGTATTTT.

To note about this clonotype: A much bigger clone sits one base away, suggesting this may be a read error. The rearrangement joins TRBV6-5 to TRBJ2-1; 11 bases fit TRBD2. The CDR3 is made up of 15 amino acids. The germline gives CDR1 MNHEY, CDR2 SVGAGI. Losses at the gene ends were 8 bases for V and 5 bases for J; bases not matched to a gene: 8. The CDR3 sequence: CASGDRLAGNNEQFF. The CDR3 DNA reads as TGTGCCAGCGGCGACCGACTAGCGGGAAACAATGAGCAGTTCTTC.

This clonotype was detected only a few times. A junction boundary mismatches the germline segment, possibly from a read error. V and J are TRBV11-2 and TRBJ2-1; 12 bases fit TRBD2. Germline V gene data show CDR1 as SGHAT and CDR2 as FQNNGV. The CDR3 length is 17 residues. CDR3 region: CASSLVGGLAGSVERFF. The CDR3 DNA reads TGTGCCAGTAGCTTAGTCGGGGGACTAGCGGGCTCGGTCGAGCGGTTCTTC. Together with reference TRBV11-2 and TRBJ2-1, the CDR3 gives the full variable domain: EAGVAQSPRYKIIEKRQSVAFWCNPISGHATLYWYQQILGQGPKLLIQFQNNGVVDDSQLPKDRFSAERLKGVDSTLKIQPAKLEDSAVYLCASSLVGGLAGSVERFFGPGTRLTVL.

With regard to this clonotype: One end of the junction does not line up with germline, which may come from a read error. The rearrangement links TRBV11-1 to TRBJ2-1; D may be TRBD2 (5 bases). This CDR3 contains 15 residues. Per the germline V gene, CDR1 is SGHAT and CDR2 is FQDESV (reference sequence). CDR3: CARSLDGSAYNEKFF. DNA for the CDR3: TGTGCCAGAAGCTTAGATGGTAGCGCCTACAATGAGAAGTTCTTC.

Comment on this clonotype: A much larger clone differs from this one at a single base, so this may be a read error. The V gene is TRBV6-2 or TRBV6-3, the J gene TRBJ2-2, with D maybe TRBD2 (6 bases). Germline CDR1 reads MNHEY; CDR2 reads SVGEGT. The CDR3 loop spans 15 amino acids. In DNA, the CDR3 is TGTGCCAGCGGTTATTGGGGGGACCCCACCGGGGAGCTGTTTTTT. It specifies CASGYWGDPTGELFF.

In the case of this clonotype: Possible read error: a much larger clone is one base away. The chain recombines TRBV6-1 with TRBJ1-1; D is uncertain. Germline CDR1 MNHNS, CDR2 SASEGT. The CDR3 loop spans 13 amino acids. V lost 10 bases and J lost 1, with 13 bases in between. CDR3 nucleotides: TGTGCCAACCATAACAGAAGGAACACTGAAGCTTTCTTT. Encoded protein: CANHNRRNTEAFF.

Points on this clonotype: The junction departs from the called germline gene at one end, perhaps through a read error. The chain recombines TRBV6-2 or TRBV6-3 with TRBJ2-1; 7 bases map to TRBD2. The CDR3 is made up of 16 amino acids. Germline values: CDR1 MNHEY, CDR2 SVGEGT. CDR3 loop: CVSSYSSGKLYNKQFF. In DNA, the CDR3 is TGTGTCAGCAGTTACTCGAGCGGGAAGTTGTACAATAAGCAGTTCTTC.

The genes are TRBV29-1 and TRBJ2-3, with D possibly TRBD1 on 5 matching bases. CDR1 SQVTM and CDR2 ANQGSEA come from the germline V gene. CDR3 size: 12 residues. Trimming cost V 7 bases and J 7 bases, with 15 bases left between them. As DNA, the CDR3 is TGCAGCGCCAAAGACAGCACGAATACGCAGTATTTT. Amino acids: CSAKDSTNTQYF.

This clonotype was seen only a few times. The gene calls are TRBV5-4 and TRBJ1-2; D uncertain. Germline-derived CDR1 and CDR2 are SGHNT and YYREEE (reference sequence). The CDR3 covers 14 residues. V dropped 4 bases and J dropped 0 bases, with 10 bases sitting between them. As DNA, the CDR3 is TGTGCCAGCAGCCTGGACGGTTCTAACTATGGCTACACCTTC. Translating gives CASSLDGSNYGYTF.

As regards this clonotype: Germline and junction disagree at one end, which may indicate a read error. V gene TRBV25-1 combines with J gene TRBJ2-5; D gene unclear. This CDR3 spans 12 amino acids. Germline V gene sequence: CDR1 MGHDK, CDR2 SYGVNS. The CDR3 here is CPSSEQKGTQYF. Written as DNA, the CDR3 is TGTCCCAGCAGTGAACAGAAAGGGACCCAGTACTTC.

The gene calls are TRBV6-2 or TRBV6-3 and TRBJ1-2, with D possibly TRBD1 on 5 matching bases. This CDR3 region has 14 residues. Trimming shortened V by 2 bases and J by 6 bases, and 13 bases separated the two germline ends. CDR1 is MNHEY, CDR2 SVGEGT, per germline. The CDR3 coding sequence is TGTGCCAGCAGTTACGGAGGGACGGTCCATGGCTACACCTTC. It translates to CASSYGGTVHGYTF.